The table lists the clone carrying this T cell receptor beta chain with many counts. What it binds is unknown. Scientists made TCR beta libraries using quantitative 5'-RACE with molecular barcodes. MiXCR was run by TCRdb on the 5' RACE reads, yielding one entry per CDR3 protein. The sample lists about 510,000 distinct CDR3 sequences; roughly 5.2% were seen once. The sample originates from a study of CD8 T cells in ankylosing spondylitis. Study results and limitations: What appeared characteristic of ankylosing spondylitis blood was a TCR beta motif of fewer than ten highly homologous variants.

V shed 4 bases and J shed 4 bases, with 7 bases lying between them. This CDR3 is 12 amino acids long. CDR1 is SGHKS, CDR2 YYEKEE, per germline (reference sequence). The genes are TRBV5-5 and TRBJ2-3; no definite D call. The clonotype originates from a male donor with ankylosing spondylitis. The sequencing input was blood, either unsorted or a sorted T cell fraction (not recorded which). The DNA of the CDR3 is TGTGCCAGCAGCAGGGTCCCAGATACGCAGTATTTT. Amino acids: CASSRVPDTQYF.